The 10 T cell receptor beta chains presented below share a single source sample, sequenced in a study of T cells after somatic rescue of genetic block. Sequenced by immunoSEQ multiplex PCR; TCRdb stores in-frame clones only, minus some. The data hold tens of thousands of clones, with around 90% observed a single time. Source material: peripheral blood mononuclear cells (PBMCs). Every receptor here comes from a man in his forties or fifties.

This clone was observed a few times. CDR3 bases: TGTGCCAGCAGCTTCGGGACAGGGGATGGCAATCAGCCCCAGCATTTT. Its translation: CASSFGTGDGNQPQHF. This rearrangement joins TRBV5-4 to TRBJ1-5; 10 bases line up with TRBD1. V gave up 2 bases and J gave up 2 bases; unmatched junction bases: 4. This CDR3 region has 16 residues. The germline CDR1 and CDR2 sequences are SGHNT and YYREEE (reference sequence). Variable domain in full (rest from reference TRBV5-4 and TRBJ1-5): ETGVTQSPTHLIKTRGQQVTLRCSSQSGHNTVSWYQQALGQGPQFIFQYYREEENGRGNFPPRFSGLQFPNYSSELNVNALELDDSALYLCASSFGTGDGNQPQHFGDGTRLSIL.

This clone was observed a single time. The chain employs TRBV30 and TRBJ1-3; 9 bases are shared with TRBD1. This CDR3 region has 15 residues. With V trimmed by 4 bases and J by 3 bases, 7 bases remained unmatched. CDR1 and CDR2 (germline): GTSNPN, SVGIG (reference sequence). The DNA of the CDR3 is TGTGCCTGGATATGGGACAGGGCTGTTGGAAACACCATATATTTT. The encoded protein is CAWIWDRAVGNTIYF.

V gene TRBV6-5 combines with J gene TRBJ1-1, with TRBD1 matching 7 bases. The CDR3 consists of 14 residues. Germline CDR1 MNHEY, CDR2 SVGAGI. With 6 bases clipped from V and 0 bases from J, the junction kept 4 bases outside the gene matches. The CDR3 here is CASSEQGMNTEAFF. The DNA for the CDR3 is TGTGCCAGCAGCGAACAGGGGATGAACACTGAAGCTTTCTTT.

The chain couples TRBV7-8 to TRBJ2-4; D gene unclear. CDR3 length: 15 amino acids. Between the trimmed V and J ends, which lost 5 bases and 1 base, there was a span of 12 bases. Germline V gives CDR1 SGHVS, CDR2 FQNEAQ. The CDR3 loop is CASSAGLQAKNIQYF. CDR3 DNA: TGTGCCAGCAGCGCCGGGCTTCAGGCCAAAAACATTCAGTACTTC.

The rearrangement joins TRBV4-1 to TRBJ1-2, with 8 bases fitting TRBD1. Germline V gene lookup returns CDR1 MGHRA and CDR2 YSYEKL. This CDR3 comprises 13 residues. The junction had 1 base not matched to a gene; V was cut back by 5 bases and J by 2 bases. CDR3 in amino acids: CASSYRGNYGYTF. The CDR3 DNA is TGCGCCAGCAGCTACAGGGGGAACTATGGCTACACCTTC.

V and J are TRBV7-8 and TRBJ1-3; D gene uncertain. The CDR3 has 16 amino acids. The germline V gene encodes CDR1 SGHVS and CDR2 FQNEAQ. The V and J ends lost 1 base and 0 bases respectively, with 10 bases between them. The DNA for the CDR3 is TGTGCCAGCAGCTTAGGGCGGGGTCGCTCTGGAAACACCATATATTTT. It is translated as CASSLGRGRSGNTIYF.

The chain combines TRBV2 with TRBJ2-6; D might be TRBD2 (7 bases). V was shortened by 5 bases and J by 2 bases, with 13 bases between the two germline ends. The CDR3 sequence is 16 residues long. The germline gives CDR1 SNHLY, CDR2 FYNNEI. The CDR3 coding sequence is TGTGCCAGCAGTAGGGGGGGAGGCCCTGGGGCCAACGTCCTGACTTTC. Amino acids: CASSRGGGPGANVLTF.

The chain employs TRBV7-9 and TRBJ2-6; a weak D match, TRBD2 (6 bases). The CDR3 sequence is 11 residues long. Germline V gene data show CDR1 as SEHNR and CDR2 as FQNEAQ (reference sequence). V shed 9 bases and J shed 9 bases, with 9 bases lying between them. The CDR3 spells CASGGINVLTF. Written as DNA, the CDR3 is TGTGCCAGTGGAGGGATCAACGTCCTGACTTTC. The full variable domain, rest sourced from reference TRBV7-9 and TRBJ2-6, is DTGVSQNPRHKITKRGQNVTFRCDPISEHNRLYWYRQTLGQGPEFLTYFQNEAQLEKSRLLSDRFSAERPKGSFSTLEIQRTEQGDSAMYLCASGGINVLTFGAGSRLTVL.

The sample holds one count of this clone. The V and J genes are TRBV7-9 and TRBJ2-6; perhaps TRBD2 as D (6 bases). V lost 5 bases and J lost 4, with 15 bases in between. From germline, CDR1 is SEHNR and CDR2 FQNEAQ (reference sequence). The CDR3 is 16 residues long. CDR3: CASSGGWDSGANVLTF. In DNA, the CDR3 is TGTGCCAGCAGCGGGGGTTGGGACTCCGGGGCCAACGTCCTGACTTTC.

V and J are TRBV9 and TRBJ2-1; no reliable D call. This CDR3 is 11 amino acids long. The germline CDR1 and CDR2 sequences are SGDLS and YYNGEE. The ends were cut back, 0 bases at V and 9 bases at J, with 4 bases in the middle. The CDR3: CASSVAGEQFF. The CDR3 DNA reads TGTGCCAGCAGCGTAGCCGGTGAGCAGTTCTTC.